What follows describes a single TCR beta chain. Its antigen is not known. Sample-barcoded 5' priming and a J-beta primer mix drove a second PCR of roughly 7 to 11 cycles. TCRdb re-called the 5' RACE reads through MiXCR, storing one row per CDR3 protein. Of 700,000 to 850,000 distinct CDR3 sequences in the sample, around 36% were seen once. This specimen comes from a study of blood T cells in healthy people across ages. Overall study findings and caveats: Age brought a roughly linear fall in TCR beta diversity measured per million T cells.

Sequencing was performed on blood. This TCR was recovered from a man aged 18 to 35 in good health.

The CDR3 is CASSTSRGQGYYNEQFF. CDR3 sequence (DNA): TGTGCCAGCAGCACTTCCCGTGGACAGGGATACTACAATGAGCAGTTCTTC. The chain employs TRBV11-1 and TRBJ2-1; 8 bases are a match to TRBD1. This CDR3 spans 17 amino acids. V lost 5 bases to trimming and J lost 3 bases; unmatched junction nucleotides: 12. The germline V gene encodes CDR1 SGHAT and CDR2 FQDESV (reference sequence). Full variable domain (rest looked up from reference TRBV11-1 and TRBJ2-1): EAEVAQSPRYKITEKSQAVAFWCDPISGHATLYWYRQILGQGPELLVQFQDESVVDDSQLPKDRFSAERLKGVDSTLKIQPAELGDSAMYLCASSTSRGQGYYNEQFFGPGTRLTVL.